This T cell receptor beta chain is from a study of shared clonotypes between healthy human individuals (TCRdb year 2020). Study-wide context: The cohort comprised a couple of women and three men aged 18 to 49 years. Per donor, three plates each were used for CD4 naive and CD4 memory, two for CD8 naive, and one for CD8 memory. Blood TCR repertoires of roughly 5 healthy adults were deeply sequenced to estimate repertoire size and the extent of clonotype sharing between individuals. Different laboratories and diverse techniques were used to prepare libraries and sequence TCR repertoires, to increase sequencing depth and limit assay-specific biases. Each donor's leukapheresis produced roughly between about 0.9 and 9.5 billion PBMCs.

Summary of the overall study and its limitations: Sampling was restricted to blood, and TCR repertoires in tissue are likely to differ from TCR repertoires in blood. Higher generation probabilities were observed for clonotypes shared by all four sorted-subset donors than for non-shared clonotypes. Even with the large sequencing depth, rarefaction of the sorted-subset datasets indicated that sequencing was incomplete. Naive subsets generally had larger estimated clonotype richness than memory subsets did. The small number of donors limited the genetic and exposure-history diversity represented. Sharing across several donors was observed for approximately 5% of naive CD4, 3.5% of naive CD8, 2.3% of memory CD4, and about 0.38% of memory CD8 clonotypes. Pairwise subsampling indicated that sequencing depth was expected to affect the degree of clonotype sharing among donors.

The CDR3 measures 15 amino acids from cysteine to phenylalanine. CDR3 DNA is the only sequence kept; it has 45 bases, read in frame from the first base. Taken from the germline V gene, the CDR1 and CDR2 loops are MNHEY and SVGAGI. V loses 4 bases, J loses 6 bases, and the germline ends lie 13 bases apart. Using the deep immunoSEQ assay, multiplex PCR amplified TCR CDR3 regions from genomic DNA. Extracted genomic DNA from each cell subset was distributed evenly across all wells of several immunoSEQ 96-well plates, and each plate was treated as a replicate. Each replicate PCR for sorted subsets received around 200 ng genomic DNA, equal to some 32,000 T cell genomes. Purified libraries were quantified with a Qubit 3.0 fluorometer, sized on a Bioanalyzer 2100, and re-quantified with the KAPA Library Quantification kit. Every immunoSEQ 96-well plate was sequenced on a separate single-read 150-cycle Illumina NextSeq 550 flow cell. Per the source publication's procedure: Because only junctional sequences without quality scores were contained in the immunoSEQ output, filtering matching that applied to full-length reads could not be performed. To assign V/J genes and CDR3, sequences were annotated against IMGT germline references using PyIR, a Python wrapper for IgBLAST v1.9. Reads with weak V/J assignments (E-value above 1e-6), missing CDR3, stop codons, out-of-frame junctions, or ambiguous translated residues were removed. V3J clonotypes were defined as sequences sharing the same inferred V gene, J gene, and CDR3 amino acid sequence. Percentage overlap between repertoires was calculated by dividing the number of shared unique clonotypes by the size of the smaller repertoire. RTK rarefaction, the Chao1 estimator, and Recon v2.1 estimates of unobserved clonotypes were used to assess repertoire richness. For all TCRbeta clonotypes obtained by the gDNA method from four donors, generation probabilities were computed with OLGA. In TCRdb, the immuneACCESS table is reduced to in-frame sequences with V and J assigned. These tables do not hold every clone; where another copy was compared, an unresolved V gene accounts for under half, and the others remain unexplained. That table supplies the V and J calls and clone size; D and trimming were determined from the DNA. The sample table records some 2,100,000 clones; 95% of these occur just once. The ten largest account for more than 0.1% of the sample.

This clone was recorded a few times. Its antigen is unknown. No clone much larger than this one lies a single base away; base qualities are absent. Healthy HIV-negative adults with no recently reported acute infections or vaccinations were included as donors. Every donor was a Caucasian adult residing in Nashville, Tennessee, USA. CD4+ T cells were enriched by magnetic negative selection; naive cells were then positively selected on CD45RA, and the negative fraction formed the memory subset. Blood was collected by leukapheresis, and PBMCs were isolated by Ficoll-Histopaque density gradient centrifugation and then cryopreserved in liquid nitrogen vapor phase. Purity and quantity of every magnetically sorted T cell population were checked by analytical flow cytometry. From each sorted fraction, genomic DNA was isolated and quantified by UV absorbance on a Nanodrop 2000c.

The clonotype originates from a man between 18 and 35 years old in good health. This sequence uses TRBV6-5 and TRBJ1-6; the D gene is possibly TRBD1, with 5 bases matching. Material: naive CD4+ T cells sorted from blood. Read against the paper, the sample's cell subset or site label means: CD45RA+ positively selected. The CDR3 sequence is CASSSAWDGNSPLHF. The sequenced DNA: TGTGCCAGCAGTTCCGCCTGGGACGGTAATTCACCCCTCCACTTT.